Sequencing of this T cell receptor (beta chain) was carried out in a study of blood T cell repertoires in COVID-19. Across the whole study: Samples came from the United States, Italy and Spain, spanning acute and convalescent COVID-19. PBMCs, B-cell-depleted T cells, or T cells provided the cDNA or gDNA that made up the material.

Per germline, CDR1 SGHNT and CDR2 YYREEE (reference sequence). V shed 4 bases, J shed 7 bases, and the junction held 8 bases outside the gene matches. The CDR3 sequence is 14 residues long. Per the original data handling: Nucleated cell number was recorded as an estimate derived from reference gene primer amplification. The table came from immunoSEQ multiplex PCR; TCRdb's copy has only in-frame clones and leaves some out. V and J calls plus clone size are reproduced from that table; the DNA served to infer D and trimming. The data hold about 20,000 clones, with 65% to 90% observed a single time. The chain couples TRBV5-4 to TRBJ2-1, with TRBD1 matching over 7 bases. This receptor was identified in a man aged 50 to 59 with active COVID-19. Material for sequencing was peripheral blood. In nucleotides, the CDR3 is TGTGCCAGCAGCACACGACAGGGTATTAATGAGCAGTTCTTC. It encodes CASSTRQGINEQFF.